This T cell receptor beta chain was captured by sequencing in a study of control samples from healthy donors and cancer patients. Profiled with immunoSEQ multiplex PCR; TCRdb holds only in-frame clones, not every one. The sample lists more than 150,000 clones, 93% occurring once. V was trimmed by 3 bases and J by 2 bases, leaving 14 bases between them. Per germline, CDR1 DFQATT and CDR2 SNEGSKA (reference sequence). CDR3 length: 15 residues. This clonotype originated in a man aged 50 to 59 in good health. Sequenced sample: blood. The chain recombines TRBV20-1 with TRBJ1-3; D call uncertain. In DNA form, the CDR3 reads TGCAGTGCTAGTCATCCAGTTTTCGCTGGAAACACCATATATTTT. Translated: CSASHPVFAGNTIYF.